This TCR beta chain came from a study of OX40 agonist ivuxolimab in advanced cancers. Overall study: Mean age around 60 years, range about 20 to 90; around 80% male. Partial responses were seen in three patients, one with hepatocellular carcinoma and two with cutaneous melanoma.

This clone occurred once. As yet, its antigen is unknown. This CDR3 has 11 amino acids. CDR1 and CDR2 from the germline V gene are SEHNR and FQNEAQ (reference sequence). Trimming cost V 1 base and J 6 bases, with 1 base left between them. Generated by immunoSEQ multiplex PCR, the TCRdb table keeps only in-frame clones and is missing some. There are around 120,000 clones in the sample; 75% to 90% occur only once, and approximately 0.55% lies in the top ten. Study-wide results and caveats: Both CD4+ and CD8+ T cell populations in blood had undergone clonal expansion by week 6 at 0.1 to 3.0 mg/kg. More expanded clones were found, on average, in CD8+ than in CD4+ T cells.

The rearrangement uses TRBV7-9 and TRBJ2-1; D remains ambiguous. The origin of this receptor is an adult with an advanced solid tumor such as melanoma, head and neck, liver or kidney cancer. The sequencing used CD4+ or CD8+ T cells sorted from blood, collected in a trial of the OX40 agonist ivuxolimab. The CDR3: CASSLVNEQFF. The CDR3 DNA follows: TGTGCCAGCAGCTTAGTCAATGAGCAGTTCTTC.